This is a list of T cell receptor beta chains from one sample in a study of T-cell reconstitution after alpha-beta-depleted transplantation in children. TCRdb ran MiXCR on the PCR reads and lists one entry per CDR3 protein. The profile shows around 450,000 distinct CDR3 sequences, under 20% of them singletons. This specimen was PBMCs, mostly from graft donor cells, taken 360 days after TCRalphabeta/CD19-depleted stem cell transplant. The receptor source for this set is a boy in the first two years of life who had a stem cell transplant for Wiskott-Aldrich syndrome, so the T cells may come from the graft donor. Each CDR3 is given with its conserved first and last residue. A D gene is named only where the DNA matches it firmly. The listing skips clone size in some rows; elsewhere it reads once, few, many or a size class.

abundance | d_gene | j_gene | v_gene | len | CDR3aa | CDR3nt
. | . | TRBJ2-1 | TRBV10-3 | 15 | CAISRDTGSYNEQFF | TGTGCCATCAGTCGGGACACGGGCTCCTACAATGAGCAGTTCTTC
. | . | TRBJ2-2 | TRBV5-1 | 13 | CASSSRGAGELFF | TGCGCCAGCAGCTCACGGGGAGCCGGGGAGCTGTTTTTT
. | TRBD2 | TRBJ2-1 | TRBV2 | 18 | CASSKTSGSRLSYNEQFF | TGTGCCAGCAGCAAGACTAGCGGGAGCCGTCTCTCTTACAATGAGCAGTTCTTC
. | . | TRBJ2-7 | TRBV7-9 | 15 | CASSLVASPLGEQYF | TGTGCCAGCAGCTTAGTTGCTTCTCCCCTAGGCGAGCAGTACTTC
. | TRBD1 | TRBJ2-2 | TRBV9 | 16 | CASSAPGTGRTGELFF | TGTGCCAGCAGCGCCCCCGGGACAGGGAGGACCGGGGAGCTGTTTTTT
. | TRBD2 | TRBJ2-7 | TRBV6-5 | 15 | CASSYGGGVSYEQYF | TGTGCCAGCAGTTATGGCGGGGGGGTCTCCTACGAGCAGTACTTC
few | . | TRBJ2-3 | TRBV7-2 | 12 | CASSIRADTQYF | TGTGCCAGCTCGATTAGGGCAGATACGCAGTATTTT
. | . | TRBJ2-1 | TRBV24-1 | 14 | CATSVGTQRNEQFF | TGTGCCACCAGTGTCGGGACCCAACGCAATGAGCAGTTCTTC
few | . | TRBJ1-3 | TRBV6-5 | 15 | CASSYDGLSGNTIYF | TGTGCCAGCAGTTACGACGGACTCTCTGGAAACACCATATATTTT
. | TRBD2 | TRBJ2-7 | TRBV10-3 | 16 | CAISETGLAGGYEQYF | TGTGCCATCAGTGAAACGGGACTAGCGGGAGGCTACGAGCAGTACTTC
. | TRBD2 | TRBJ2-7 | TRBV5-1 | 14 | CASSWTSRGGEQYF | TGCGCCAGCAGCTGGACTAGCAGGGGCGGCGAGCAGTACTTC
few | . | TRBJ1-1 | TRBV28 | 12 | CASSLSALSAFF | TGTGCCAGCAGTTTATCAGCCCTGAGCGCTTTCTTT
many | . | TRBJ2-6 | TRBV5-1 | 16 | CASSPTGGRGANVLTF | TGCGCCAGCAGCCCTACAGGAGGGCGTGGGGCCAACGTCCTGACTTTC
. | . | TRBJ2-1 | TRBV2 | 15 | CASTTIRLAYNEQFF | TGTGCCAGCACCACAATTCGATTAGCGTACAATGAGCAGTTCTTC
few | . | TRBJ2-7 | TRBV4-3 | 15 | CASSHSRAGSYEQYF | TGCGCCAGCAGCCACTCAAGGGCGGGATCTTACGAGCAGTACTTC